Presented here are 20 T cell receptor beta chains from one specimen sequenced in a study of shared clonotypes between healthy human individuals. Libraries were prepared by immunoSEQ multiplex PCR; TCRdb keeps only in-frame clonotypes and omits some of them. The repertoire has approximately 2,000,000 clones, 80% to 95% of them found once; the top ten carry 0.37%. Source material: naive CD4+ T cells from PBMCs. Indicated subset: CD45RA+ positively selected. These receptor sequences come from a man younger than 30 in good health. Some clones in this sample may be carry-over from other donors' samples.

In regard to this clone: Distinct nucleotide sequences in the sample also encode this CDR3. The chain joins TRBV28 to TRBJ2-7; D gene unclear. The CDR3 sequence is 14 residues long. The V end was cut by 0 bases, the J end by 2 bases, with 8 bases between. Germline CDR1 MDHEN, CDR2 SYDVKM. CDR3 DNA sequence: TGTGCCAGCAGTTTATGGGGCGATCCCTACGAGCAGTACTTC. It codes for CASSLWGDPYEQYF.

A few counts support this clone. The chain uses TRBV5-1 and TRBJ2-7; a weak D match, TRBD1 (6 bases). The CDR3 runs 13 residues. V dropped 7 bases and J dropped 1 base, with 12 bases sitting between them. Germline V gives CDR1 SGHRS, CDR2 YFSETQ. Here the CDR3 reads CASSGTPSYEQYF. The CDR3, as DNA: TGCGCCAGCTCCGGGACACCGTCCTACGAGCAGTACTTC.

This chain connects TRBV10-1 to TRBJ2-1; D ambiguous. The V end lost 5 bases, the J end lost 6 bases, and 8 bases lay between the germline ends. Germline V gene sequence: CDR1 WNHNN, CDR2 SYGVQD (reference sequence). The CDR3 is made up of 12 amino acids. DNA for the CDR3: TGCGCCAGCAGTTTACCTGGCAATGAGCAGTTCTTC. As protein: CASSLPGNEQFF.

About this clone itself: Different DNA sequences within this sample yield the same CDR3. This chain links TRBV5-1 with TRBJ1-1, with D hard to call. The germline gives CDR1 SGHRS, CDR2 YFSETQ. The CDR3 contains 13 residues. Trimming shortened V by 0 bases and J by 4 bases, and 7 bases separated the two germline ends. CDR3 amino acids: CASSLAGFTEAFF. Written as DNA, the CDR3 is TGCGCCAGCAGCTTGGCCGGGTTCACTGAAGCTTTCTTT.

This clone occurred a few times. The V call is TRBV30, the J call TRBJ2-2; D remains ambiguous. The CDR3 consists of 13 residues. Looked up from germline, CDR1 is GTSNPN and CDR2 is SVGIG (reference sequence). Trimming removed 2 bases at V and 4 bases at J, with 8 bases between. The CDR3 DNA sequence: TGTGCCTGGAGTAAAATTGTCACCGGGGAGCTGTTTTTT. Protein product: CAWSKIVTGELFF.

In regard to this clone: This sample also contains other DNA sequences that code for the same CDR3. V usage is TRBV6-6 and J usage is TRBJ2-3; D could derive from TRBD1 or TRBD2 (5 bases each). The CDR3 covers 15 residues. Germline assignment: CDR1 MNHNY and CDR2 SVGAGI (reference sequence). The V gene lost 2 bases and the J gene lost 0 bases, with 9 bases spanning the gap. This CDR3 reads CASSYGGPSTDTQYF. The CDR3 DNA sequence: TGTGCCAGCAGTTACGGGGGACCCAGCACAGATACGCAGTATTTT.

The J gene is TRBJ1-2, the V gene TRBV6-6; 10 positions agree with TRBD1. The CDR3 sequence is 14 residues long. The V segment lost 6 bases and the J segment 5 bases; nucleotides outside the gene matches: 6. Germline CDR1 and CDR2: MNHNY and SVGAGI (reference sequence). CDR3: CASRPTGGGYGYTF. CDR3 sequence (DNA): TGTGCCAGCAGACCGACAGGGGGCGGTTATGGCTACACCTTC.

The genes are TRBV29-1 and TRBJ2-7, with 8 bases lining up with TRBD1. Germline V gene sequence: CDR1 SQVTM, CDR2 ANQGSEA. The V segment lost 4 bases and the J segment 6 bases; nucleotides outside the gene matches: 8. The CDR3 length is 13 residues. The CDR3 DNA is TGCAGCGTTGGTTGGCAGGGGGCGGGCGAGCAGTACTTC. Translating it yields CSVGWQGAGEQYF.

The gene calls are TRBV6-4 and TRBJ2-3; 8 bases align to TRBD2. The V gene end was trimmed by 3 bases and the J gene end by 8 bases; junction bases not matched to a gene: 10. This CDR3 contains 15 residues. CDR1 is MRHNA and CDR2 is SNTAGT in the germline V gene. The CDR3 DNA reads TGTGCCAGCAGTGAAGTGACGGGAGGGCCCAGTACGCAGTATTTT. Protein product: CASSEVTGGPSTQYF.

The chain has TRBV2 and TRBJ2-1; D remains ambiguous. V was shortened by 3 bases and J by 9 bases, with 9 bases between the two germline ends. The germline gives CDR1 SNHLY, CDR2 FYNNEI. The CDR3 spans 12 residues. For the CDR3, the DNA is TGTGCCAGCAGTGAGTTCCGCGGTGAGCAGTTCTTC. It translates to CASSEFRGEQFF.

On this clone: The junction differs from germline at one of its ends, possibly a read error. The rearrangement uses TRBV29-1 and TRBJ2-7; 7 nucleotides match TRBD2. Germline V gene sequence: CDR1 SQVTM, CDR2 ANQGSEA. This CDR3 contains 14 residues. CDR3 in DNA: TGCAGCGCTGAAAGTGGGGGGGGATCCTACGAGCAGTACTTC. Translation: CSAESGGGSYEQYF.

V usage is TRBV5-4 and J usage is TRBJ2-1; D is perhaps TRBD2 (6 bases). V was clipped by 0 bases and J by 2 bases, with 9 bases between them. This CDR3 is 15 amino acids long. From germline, CDR1 is SGHNT and CDR2 YYREEE (reference sequence). CDR3 DNA sequence: TGTGCCAGCAGCTTGGGCGGGACTCCCTACAATGAGCAGTTCTTC. This encodes CASSLGGTPYNEQFF.

Comments on this clone: This specimen includes other DNA sequences encoding the same CDR3. The chain combines TRBV28 with TRBJ1-2, with a tentative D call TRBD1 (5 bases). This CDR3 comprises 14 residues. Germline assignment: CDR1 MDHEN and CDR2 SYDVKM. The V and J ends lost 2 bases and 4 bases respectively, with 11 bases between them. CDR3 DNA: TGTGCCAGCAGTTTACTGGGGGGTGGCTATGGCTACACCTTC. As protein: CASSLLGGGYGYTF.

The gene calls are TRBV2 and TRBJ1-2, with D possibly being TRBD1 (5 bases). With 5 bases removed from V and 8 bases from J, the gap between germline ends came to 15 bases. CDR1 and CDR2 from the germline V gene are SNHLY and FYNNEI. The CDR3 extends over 13 amino acids. Here the CDR3 DNA reads TGTGCCAGCAGTCAGGGACCAGCTTTAGGCTACACCTTC. Translated: CASSQGPALGYTF.

The chain combines TRBV5-4 with TRBJ2-5; D might be TRBD2 (6 bases). Germline V gene sequence: CDR1 SGHNT, CDR2 YYREEE (reference sequence). V lost 5 bases, J lost 3 bases, and 20 bases lay in between. The CDR3 length is 16 residues. The CDR3 protein is CASSNGGAKYEETQYF. Written as DNA, the CDR3 is TGTGCCAGCAGTAATGGAGGGGCGAAGTATGAAGAGACCCAGTACTTC.

V gene TRBV5-1 combines with J gene TRBJ2-5, with D maybe TRBD2 (7 bases). Germline V gives CDR1 SGHRS, CDR2 YFSETQ. The germline V and J ends were trimmed by 3 bases and 1 base, with 19 bases remaining between them. The length of the CDR3 is 17 residues. The chain's CDR3 is CASSSGLGGTFQETQYF. DNA for the CDR3: TGCGCCAGCAGCTCCGGACTAGGGGGGACCTTCCAAGAGACCCAGTACTTC.

This chain connects TRBV6-5 to TRBJ2-2, with D uncertain. CDR1 MNHEY and CDR2 SVGAGI come from the germline V gene. V was clipped by 0 bases and J by 0 bases, with 5 bases between them. The CDR3 spans 15 residues. The DNA of the CDR3 is TGTGCCAGCAGTTACTCGGTTACGAACACCGGGGAGCTGTTTTTT. Its translation: CASSYSVTNTGELFF.

The chain has TRBV7-2 and TRBJ1-5; no reliable D call. The germline gives CDR1 SGHTA, CDR2 FQGNSA. The CDR3 spans 15 residues. Trimming removed 1 base from V and 0 bases from J, with 7 bases in between. The CDR3 reads CASSLVRNSNQPQHF. The CDR3 coding sequence is TGTGCCAGCAGCTTAGTTCGGAATAGCAATCAGCCCCAGCATTTT.

This clone was detected once. The rearrangement uses TRBV5-4 and TRBJ1-4; 8 nucleotides align to TRBD1. V was pared by 2 bases and J by 7 bases, with 7 bases of the junction left unmatched. The germline gives CDR1 SGHNT, CDR2 YYREEE (reference sequence). The CDR3 is made up of 15 amino acids. The CDR3 DNA sequence: TGTGCCAGCAGCTTAATGACAGGGGATCGTGAAAAACTGTTTTTT. Translation: CASSLMTGDREKLFF.

In the case of this clone: This CDR3 is also generated by other DNA sequences in the sample. The CDR3 here is CASSPGTVTYEQYF. The CDR3 nucleotides read TGTGCCAGCAGCCCCGGGACAGTGACTTACGAGCAGTACTTC. The chain links TRBV28 to TRBJ2-7; TRBD1 aligns across 7 bases. V gave up 6 bases and J gave up 4 bases; unmatched junction bases: 9. The CDR3 totals 14 residues. Germline V gives CDR1 MDHEN, CDR2 SYDVKM.